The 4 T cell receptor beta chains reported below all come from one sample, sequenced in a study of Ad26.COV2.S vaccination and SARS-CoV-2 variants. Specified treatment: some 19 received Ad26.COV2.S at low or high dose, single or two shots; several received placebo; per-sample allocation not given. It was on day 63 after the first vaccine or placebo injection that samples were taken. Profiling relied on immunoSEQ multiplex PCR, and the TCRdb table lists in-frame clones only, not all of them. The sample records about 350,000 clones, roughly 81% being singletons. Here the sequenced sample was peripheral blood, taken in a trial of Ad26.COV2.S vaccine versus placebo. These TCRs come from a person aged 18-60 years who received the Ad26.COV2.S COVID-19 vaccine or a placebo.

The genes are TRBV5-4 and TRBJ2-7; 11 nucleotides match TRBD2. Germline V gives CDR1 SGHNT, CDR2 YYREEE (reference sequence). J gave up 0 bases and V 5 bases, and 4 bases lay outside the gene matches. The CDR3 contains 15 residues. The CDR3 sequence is CASRSGLAASYEQYF. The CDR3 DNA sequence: TGTGCCAGCAGATCGGGACTAGCGGCCTCCTACGAGCAGTACTTC.

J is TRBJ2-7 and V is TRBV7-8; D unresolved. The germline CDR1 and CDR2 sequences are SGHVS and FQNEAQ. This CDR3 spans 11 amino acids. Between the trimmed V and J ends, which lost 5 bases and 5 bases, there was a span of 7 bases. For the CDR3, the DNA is TGTGCCAGCAGCCTGGCGAACGAGCAGTACTTC. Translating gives CASSLANEQYF. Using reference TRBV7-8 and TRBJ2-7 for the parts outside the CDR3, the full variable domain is GAGVSQSPRYKVAKRGQDVALRCDPISGHVSLFWYQQALGQGPEFLTYFQNEAQLDKSGLPSDRFFAERPEGSVSTLKIQRTQQEDSAVYLCASSLANEQYFGPGTRLTVT.

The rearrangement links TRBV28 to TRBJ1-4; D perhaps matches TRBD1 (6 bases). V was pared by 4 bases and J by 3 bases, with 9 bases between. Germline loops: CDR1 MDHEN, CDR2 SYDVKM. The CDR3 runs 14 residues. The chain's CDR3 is CASSSGGPNEKLFF. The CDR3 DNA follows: TGTGCCAGCAGTTCGGGGGGCCCTAATGAAAAACTGTTTTTT.

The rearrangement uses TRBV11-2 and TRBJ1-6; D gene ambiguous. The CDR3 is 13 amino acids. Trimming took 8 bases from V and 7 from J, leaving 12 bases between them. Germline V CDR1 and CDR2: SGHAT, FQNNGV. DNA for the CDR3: TGTGCCAGCCGGATCCAAGGGAATTCACCCCTCCACTTT. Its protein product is CASRIQGNSPLHF.